The rows below give T cell receptor beta chains drawn from one sample of a study of blood T cell repertoires in COVID-19. Method: immunoSEQ multiplex PCR; TCRdb's copy keeps in-frame clones and lacks some. The sample comprises 140,000 to 150,000 clones, roughly 80% of which are singletons, and approximately 40% rests with the top ten. Material: peripheral blood. The receptors here all came from a human donor in a cohort sampled during active COVID-19. The CDR3 runs from the conserved cysteine through the conserved F or W. The order of the fields is D gene, clone size, J gene, V gene, CDR3 DNA, CDR3 protein. A D gene is named only where the DNA matches it firmly. Not all rows give a size; the values are once, few, many and, for expanded clones, a class.

- | - | TRBJ1-3 | TRBV28 | TGTGCCAGCCAGACCGGACAGCACTCTGGAAACACCATATATTTT | CASQTGQHSGNTIYF
TRBD2 | - | TRBJ2-3 | TRBV7-2 | TGTGCCAGCAGCTTATTGATTTTAGCGGGGGGGCTCACAGATACGCAGTATTTT | CASSLLILAGGLTDTQYF
- | - | TRBJ2-1 | TRBV5-8 | TGTGCCAGCAGCCCAAAGGGACTCTACAATGAGCAGTTCTTC | CASSPKGLYNEQFF
- | - | TRBJ2-2 | TRBV11-3 | TGTGCCAGCAGCTTATCGGGCACCGGGGAGCTGTTTTTT | CASSLSGTGELFF
- | - | TRBJ1-1 | TRBV14 | TGTGCCAGCAGCCAAGATTGGTTCGGGGGGACCCTAAGAAACACTGAAGCTTTCTTT | CASSQDWFGGTLRNTEAFF
TRBD1 | few | TRBJ1-1 | TRBV2 | TGTGCCAGCAGTGAGTCCGGACAGGGGAACACTGAAGCTTTCTTT | CASSESGQGNTEAFF
TRBD2 | once | TRBJ2-1 | TRBV7-2 | TGTGCCAGCACCCAAGGTGGGCTAGCGGGGGTTGGAGAGCAGTTCTTC | CASTQGGLAGVGEQFF
- | - | TRBJ2-7 | TRBV4-1 | TGCGCCAGCAGCCAAGAAGGGGTTCGCTCCTACGAGCAGTACTTC | CASSQEGVRSYEQYF
- | once | TRBJ1-1 | TRBV19 | TGTGCCAGTAGTTTCTCGACTCTGAACACTGAAGCTTTCTTT | CASSFSTLNTEAFF
TRBD1 | - | TRBJ2-3 | TRBV4-2 | TGTGCCAGCAGCCAAGATTTAGCAGGGGGAGATACGCAGTATTTT | CASSQDLAGGDTQYF
TRBD1 | - | TRBJ1-4 | TRBV2 | TGTGCCAGCAGTGAGGGGACAGCCGCAACTAATGAAAAACTGTTTTTT | CASSEGTAATNEKLFF
TRBD2 | few | TRBJ2-1 | TRBV4-1 | TGCGCCAGCAGCCAAGAGGGGTGGCGGGGGGGCCTCGATGAGCAGTTCTTC | CASSQEGWRGGLDEQFF